The 2 T cell receptor beta chains in this list originate from one sample, sequenced in a study of vaccination and CD4 T cells after COVID-19. These receptors' targets are unknown. Treatment indicated: roughly 11-day PBMC culture with coronavirus spike peptide pools or control peptides (ViraFEST assay). Sequence data for DNA of cultured CD4+ T cells were generated by the Oncomine TCR Beta short-read assay. TCRdb itself ran the PCR reads through MiXCR, one entry per CDR3 protein. The sample lists 9,000 to 13,000 distinct CDR3 sequences, roughly 44% occurring once. Sequencing used CD4+ T cells from blood, cultured in vitro. The receptors were sampled from a human donor who had recovered from COVID-19.

This clonotype was detected only a few times. This sequence joins TRBV20-1 and TRBJ1-1; unclear D gene. The CDR3 length is 15 residues. Germline-derived CDR1 and CDR2 are DFQATT and SNEGSKA (reference sequence). Trimming cost V 0 bases and J 2 bases, with 13 bases left between them. CDR3 DNA: TGCAGTGCTAGAGATCAGCGGGGATTAAACACTGAAGCTTTCTTT. Encoded protein: CSARDQRGLNTEAFF.

This rearrangement joins TRBV2 to TRBJ1-2, with D unresolved. CDR1 SNHLY and CDR2 FYNNEI come from the germline V gene. The CDR3 spans 14 residues. The V end lost 7 bases, the J end lost 1 base, and 13 bases lay between the germline ends. The CDR3 bases are TGTGCCAGCACTGAGAATCCCGGTAACTATGGCTACACCTTC. Its protein is CASTENPGNYGYTF.